One and the same sample provided the 10 T cell receptor beta chains below, sequenced in a study of cytomegalovirus exposure and HLA in healthy donors. Only in-frame clones appear in the TCRdb table, and some are missing; sequencing was by immunoSEQ multiplex PCR. The sample shows some 65,000 clones, approximately 94% of them seen only once. Sequencing input: PBMCs. All receptors derive from a man between 18 and 29 years old in good health and CMV-seropositive.

The J gene is TRBJ1-2, the V gene TRBV28, with D possibly being TRBD1 (6 bases). The CDR3 runs 15 residues. From germline, CDR1 is MDHEN and CDR2 SYDVKM. V was cut by 2 bases and J by 1 base, with 11 bases left in between. The CDR3 bases are TGTGCCAGCAGTTTAGCGGGGGCCGGTAACTATGGCTACACCTTC. Its protein product is CASSLAGAGNYGYTF.

The genes are TRBV6-5 and TRBJ2-1, with a tentative D call TRBD2 (6 bases). V gave up 4 bases and J gave up 15 bases, with 16 bases separating them. The CDR3 extends over 12 amino acids. Per the germline V gene, CDR1 is MNHEY and CDR2 is SVGAGI. CDR3 nucleotides: TGTGCCAGCAGTTCAAGCCCCGGGACTCGGTTCTTC. Translation: CASSSSPGTRFF.

The chain combines TRBV18 with TRBJ2-7; 14 bases match TRBD2. Looked up from germline, CDR1 is KGHSH and CDR2 is LQKENI. The ends lost 3 bases at V and 6 bases at J; junction bases unmatched: 4. This CDR3 comprises 15 residues. The CDR3 loop is CASSPPGLAGVEQYF. The DNA for the CDR3 is TGTGCCAGCTCACCTCCGGGACTAGCGGGGGTCGAGCAGTACTTC.

The chain is built from TRBV4-3 and TRBJ1-2; 8 bases are a match to TRBD1. The CDR3 runs to 14 residues. Germline values: CDR1 LGHNA, CDR2 YSLEER. The V segment lost 4 bases and the J segment 8 bases; nucleotides outside the gene matches: 9. The CDR3 here is CASSRPGQADGYTF. The DNA of the CDR3 is TGCGCCAGCAGCCGTCCGGGACAGGCGGACGGCTACACCTTC.

This chain joins TRBV4-3 and TRBJ2-7, with D possibly TRBD1 on 5 matching bases. This CDR3 is 14 amino acids long. Trimming cost V 3 bases and J 9 bases, with 18 bases left between them. From germline, CDR1 is LGHNA and CDR2 YSLEER. CDR3: CASSQQGSGSGQYF. In nucleotides, the CDR3 is TGCGCCAGCAGCCAGCAGGGTTCTGGGTCCGGGCAGTACTTC.

The CDR3 region is CASSLPGQMNTDTQYF. Here the CDR3 DNA reads TGTGCCAGCAGTCTCCCGGGACAGATGAACACAGATACGCAGTATTTT. V is TRBV28 and J is TRBJ2-3; TRBD1 aligns across 7 bases. The CDR3 is 16 residues long. After removal of 5 bases from V and 2 bases from J, the junction contained 10 bases not matched to a gene. CDR1 MDHEN and CDR2 SYDVKM come from the germline V gene. The whole variable domain, remainder taken from reference TRBV28 and TRBJ2-3, is DVKVTQSSRYLVKRTGEKVFLECVQDMDHENMFWYRQDPGLGLRLIYFSYDVKMKEKGDIPEGYSVSREKKERFSLILESASTNQTSMYLCASSLPGQMNTDTQYFGPGTRLTVL.

The chain combines TRBV28 with TRBJ2-2, with D possibly matching TRBD2 (5 bases). Germline V gene data show CDR1 as MDHEN and CDR2 as SYDVKM. The CDR3 runs 15 residues. Trimming took off 7 bases at V and 3 bases at J, with 15 bases between the two ends. DNA for the CDR3: TGTGCCAGCAAACTACTTAGCGCCTACACCGGGGAGCTGTTTTTT. It yields the protein CASKLLSAYTGELFF.

This chain connects TRBV7-3 to TRBJ1-1; weak D call: TRBD1 (6 bases). This CDR3 comprises 14 residues. CDR1 is SGHTA, CDR2 FQGTGA, per germline. V lost 5 bases, J lost 1 base, and 11 bases lay in between. The chain's CDR3 is CASSPQGGNTEAFF. Written as DNA, the CDR3 is TGTGCCAGCAGCCCACAGGGTGGGAACACTGAAGCTTTCTTT. Filled out from reference TRBV7-3 and TRBJ1-1, the complete variable domain reads GAGVSQTPSNKVTEKGKYVELRCDPISGHTALYWYRQSLGQGPEFLIYFQGTGAADDSGLPNDRFFAVRPEGSVSTLKIQRTERGDSAVYLCASSPQGGNTEAFFGQGTRLTVV.

This chain connects TRBV6-5 to TRBJ2-7; TRBD1 matches at 7 bases. The CDR3 sequence is 16 residues long. V was pared by 2 bases and J by 2 bases, with 9 bases of the junction left unmatched. From germline, CDR1 is MNHEY and CDR2 SVGAGI. The CDR3 spells CASSYNPRQGPYEQYF. The CDR3 region has the DNA TGTGCCAGCAGTTACAATCCCCGACAGGGTCCCTACGAGCAGTACTTC.

The V gene is TRBV7-9, the J gene TRBJ1-2, with 8 bases identical to TRBD1. The CDR3 consists of 14 residues. Losses at the gene ends were 5 bases for V and 8 bases for J; bases not matched to a gene: 10. The germline V gene has CDR1 SEHNR and CDR2 FQNEAQ (reference sequence). Here the CDR3 DNA reads TGTGCCAGCAGCCAAGAGGACAGGGCGTTGGGCTACACCTTC. Translated, it gives CASSQEDRALGYTF.